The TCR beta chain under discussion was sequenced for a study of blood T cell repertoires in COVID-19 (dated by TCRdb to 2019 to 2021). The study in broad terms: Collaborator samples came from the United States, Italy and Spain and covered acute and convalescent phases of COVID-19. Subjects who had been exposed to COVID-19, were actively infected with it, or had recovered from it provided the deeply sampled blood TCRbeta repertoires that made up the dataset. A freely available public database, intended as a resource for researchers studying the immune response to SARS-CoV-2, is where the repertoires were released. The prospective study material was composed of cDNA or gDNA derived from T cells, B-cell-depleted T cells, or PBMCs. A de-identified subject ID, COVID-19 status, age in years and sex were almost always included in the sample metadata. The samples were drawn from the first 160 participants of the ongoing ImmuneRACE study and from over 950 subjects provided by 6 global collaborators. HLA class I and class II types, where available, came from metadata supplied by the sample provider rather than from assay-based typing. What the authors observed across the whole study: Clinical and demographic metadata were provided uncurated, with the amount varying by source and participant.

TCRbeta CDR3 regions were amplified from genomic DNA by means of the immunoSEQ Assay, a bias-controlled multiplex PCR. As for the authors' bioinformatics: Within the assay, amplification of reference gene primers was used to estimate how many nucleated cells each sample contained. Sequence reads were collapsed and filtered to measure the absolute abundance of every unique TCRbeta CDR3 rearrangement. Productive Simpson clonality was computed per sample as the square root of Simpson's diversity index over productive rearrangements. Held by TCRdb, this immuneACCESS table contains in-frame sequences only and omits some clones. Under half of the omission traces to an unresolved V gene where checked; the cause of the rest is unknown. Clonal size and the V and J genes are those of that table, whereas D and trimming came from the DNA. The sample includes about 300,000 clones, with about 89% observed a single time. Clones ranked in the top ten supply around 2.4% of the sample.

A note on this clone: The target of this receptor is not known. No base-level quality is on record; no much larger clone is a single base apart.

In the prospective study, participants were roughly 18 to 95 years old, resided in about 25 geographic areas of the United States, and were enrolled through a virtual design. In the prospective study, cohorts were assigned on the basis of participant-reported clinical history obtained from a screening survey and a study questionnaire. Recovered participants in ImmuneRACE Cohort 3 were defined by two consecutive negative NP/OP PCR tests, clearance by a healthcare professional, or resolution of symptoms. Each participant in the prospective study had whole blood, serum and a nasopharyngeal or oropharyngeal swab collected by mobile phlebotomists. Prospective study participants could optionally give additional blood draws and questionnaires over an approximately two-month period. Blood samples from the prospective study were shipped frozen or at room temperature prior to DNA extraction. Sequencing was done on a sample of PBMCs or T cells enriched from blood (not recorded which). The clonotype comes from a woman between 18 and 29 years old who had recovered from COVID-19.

CDR3 protein: CASSPDTLNTEAFF. The sequence in DNA is TGCGCCAGCAGCCCGGACACCTTGAACACTGAAGCTTTCTTT. Here the chain combines TRBV5-1 and TRBJ1-1, and possibly TRBD1, on 5 matching bases. The CDR3 contains 14 residues, cysteine and phenylalanine counted. Only the CDR3 part of the read is kept: 42 bases, read in frame from the first base. The germline ends are 10 bases apart after V is trimmed by 4 bases and J by 0 bases. Taken from the germline V gene, the CDR1 and CDR2 loops are SGHRS and YFSETQ. The full variable domain, with segments outside the CDR3 supplied by the reference TRBV5-1 and TRBJ1-1 proteins, appears as KAGVTQTPRYLIKTRGQQVTLSCSPISGHRSVSWYQQTPGQGLQFLFEYFSETQRNKGNFPGRFSGRQFSNSRSEMNVSTLELGDSALYLCASSPDTLNTEAFFGQGTRLTVV.